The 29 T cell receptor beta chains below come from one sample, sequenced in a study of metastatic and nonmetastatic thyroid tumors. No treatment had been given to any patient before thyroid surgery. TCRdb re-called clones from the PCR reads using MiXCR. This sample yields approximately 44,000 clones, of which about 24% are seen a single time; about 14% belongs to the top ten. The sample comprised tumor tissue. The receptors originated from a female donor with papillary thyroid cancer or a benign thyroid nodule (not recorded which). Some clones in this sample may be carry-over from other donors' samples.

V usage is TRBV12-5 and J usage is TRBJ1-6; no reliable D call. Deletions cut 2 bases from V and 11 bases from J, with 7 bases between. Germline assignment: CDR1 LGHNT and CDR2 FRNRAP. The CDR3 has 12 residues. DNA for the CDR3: TGTGCTAGTGGTTTGTGGCCGGCACCCCTCCACTTT. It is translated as CASGLWPAPLHF.

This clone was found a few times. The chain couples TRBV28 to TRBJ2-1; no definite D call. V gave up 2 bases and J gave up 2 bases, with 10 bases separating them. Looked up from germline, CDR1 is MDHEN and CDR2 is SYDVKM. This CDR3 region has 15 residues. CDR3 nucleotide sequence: TGTGCCAGCAGTTTAACGGACCCAGCCTACAATGAGCAGTTCTTC. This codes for CASSLTDPAYNEQFF. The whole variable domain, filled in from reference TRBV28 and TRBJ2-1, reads DVKVTQSSRYLVKRTGEKVFLECVQDMDHENMFWYRQDPGLGLRLIYFSYDVKMKEKGDIPEGYSVSREKKERFSLILESASTNQTSMYLCASSLTDPAYNEQFFGPGTRLTVL.

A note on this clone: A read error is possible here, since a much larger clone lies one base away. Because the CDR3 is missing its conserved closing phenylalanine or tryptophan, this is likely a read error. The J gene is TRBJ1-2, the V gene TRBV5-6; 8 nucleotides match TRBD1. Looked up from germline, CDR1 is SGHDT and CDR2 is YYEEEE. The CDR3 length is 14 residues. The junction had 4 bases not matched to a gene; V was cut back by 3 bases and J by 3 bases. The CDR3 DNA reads TGTGCCAGCAGCTCCAGGGGGCGCGACTATGGCTACACCTGC. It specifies CASSSRGRDYGYTC.

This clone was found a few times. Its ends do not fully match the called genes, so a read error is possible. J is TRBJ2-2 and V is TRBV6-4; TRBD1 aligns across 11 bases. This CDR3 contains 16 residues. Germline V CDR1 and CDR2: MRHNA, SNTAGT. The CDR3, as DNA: TGTTCCAGCAGAGCCCCGGGACAGGGGGACACCGTGGAGCTGTTTTTT. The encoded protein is CSSRAPGQGDTVELFF.

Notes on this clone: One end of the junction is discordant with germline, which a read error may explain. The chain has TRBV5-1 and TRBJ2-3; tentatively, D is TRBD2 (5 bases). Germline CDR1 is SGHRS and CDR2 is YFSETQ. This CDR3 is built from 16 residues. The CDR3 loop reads CASSLVSGEGTDTQYF. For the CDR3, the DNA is TGCGCCAGCAGCTTGGTCTCTGGTGAGGGCACAGATACACAGTATTTT.

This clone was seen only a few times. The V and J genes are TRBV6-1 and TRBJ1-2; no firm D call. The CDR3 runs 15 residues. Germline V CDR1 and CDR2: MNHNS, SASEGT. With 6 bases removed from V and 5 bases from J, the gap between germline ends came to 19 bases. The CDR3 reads CASRLATPSCYGYTF. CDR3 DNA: TGTGCCAGCAGACTAGCCACCCCATCGTGTTATGGCTACACCTTC.

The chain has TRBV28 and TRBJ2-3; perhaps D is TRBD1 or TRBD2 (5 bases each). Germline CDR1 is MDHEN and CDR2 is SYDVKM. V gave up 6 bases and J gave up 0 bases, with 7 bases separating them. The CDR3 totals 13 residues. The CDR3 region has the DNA TGTGCCAGCAGATGGGACAGCACAGATACGCAGTATTTT. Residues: CASRWDSTDTQYF. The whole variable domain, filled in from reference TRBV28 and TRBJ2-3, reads DVKVTQSSRYLVKRTGEKVFLECVQDMDHENMFWYRQDPGLGLRLIYFSYDVKMKEKGDIPEGYSVSREKKERFSLILESASTNQTSMYLCASRWDSTDTQYFGPGTRLTVL.

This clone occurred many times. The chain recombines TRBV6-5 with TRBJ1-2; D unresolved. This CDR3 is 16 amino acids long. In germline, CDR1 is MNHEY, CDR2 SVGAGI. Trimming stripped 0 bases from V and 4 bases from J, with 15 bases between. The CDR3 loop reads CASSYSSWGVSYGYTF. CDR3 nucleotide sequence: TGTGCCAGCAGTTACTCGAGTTGGGGAGTTAGCTATGGCTACACCTTC.

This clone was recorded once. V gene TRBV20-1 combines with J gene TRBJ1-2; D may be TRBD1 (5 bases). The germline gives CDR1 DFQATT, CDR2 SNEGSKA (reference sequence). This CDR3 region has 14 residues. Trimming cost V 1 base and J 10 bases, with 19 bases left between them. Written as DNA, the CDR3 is TGCAGTGCTAGAGGGGGGACTGCAAACCATGACTACACCTTC. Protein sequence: CSARGGTANHDYTF.

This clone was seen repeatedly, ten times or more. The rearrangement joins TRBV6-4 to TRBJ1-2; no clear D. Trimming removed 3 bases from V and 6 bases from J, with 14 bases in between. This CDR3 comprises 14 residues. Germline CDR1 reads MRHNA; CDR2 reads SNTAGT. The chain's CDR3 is CASSEGQQGDGYTF. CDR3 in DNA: TGTGCCAGCAGTGAGGGCCAACAAGGCGATGGCTACACCTTC.

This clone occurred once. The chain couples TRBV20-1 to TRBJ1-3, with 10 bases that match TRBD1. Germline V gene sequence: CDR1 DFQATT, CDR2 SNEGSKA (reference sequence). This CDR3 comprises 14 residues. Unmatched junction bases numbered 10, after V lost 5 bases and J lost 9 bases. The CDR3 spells CSAPDRDRGSTIYF. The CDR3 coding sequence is TGCAGTGCTCCCGACCGGGACAGGGGATCCACCATATATTTT.

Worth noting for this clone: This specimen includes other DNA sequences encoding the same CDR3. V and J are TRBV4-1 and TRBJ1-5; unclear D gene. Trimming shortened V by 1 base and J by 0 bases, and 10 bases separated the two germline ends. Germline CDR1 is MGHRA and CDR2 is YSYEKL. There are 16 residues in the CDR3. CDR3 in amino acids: CASSQVVQSSNQPQHF. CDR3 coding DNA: TGCGCCAGCAGCCAAGTTGTGCAGAGTAGCAATCAGCCCCAGCATTTT.

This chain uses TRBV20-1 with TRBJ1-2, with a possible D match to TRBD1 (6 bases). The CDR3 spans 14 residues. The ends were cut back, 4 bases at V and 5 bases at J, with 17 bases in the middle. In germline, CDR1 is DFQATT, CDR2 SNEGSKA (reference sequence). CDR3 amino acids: CSAISGAREYGYTF. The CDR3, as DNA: TGCAGTGCTATTTCGGGGGCAAGGGAGTATGGCTACACCTTC.

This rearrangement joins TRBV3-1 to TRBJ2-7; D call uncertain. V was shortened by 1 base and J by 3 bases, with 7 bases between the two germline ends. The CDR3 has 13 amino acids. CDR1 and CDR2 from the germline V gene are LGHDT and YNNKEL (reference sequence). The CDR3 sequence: CASSQGRNYEQYF. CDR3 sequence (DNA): TGTGCCAGCAGCCAAGGGCGGAACTACGAGCAGTACTTC.

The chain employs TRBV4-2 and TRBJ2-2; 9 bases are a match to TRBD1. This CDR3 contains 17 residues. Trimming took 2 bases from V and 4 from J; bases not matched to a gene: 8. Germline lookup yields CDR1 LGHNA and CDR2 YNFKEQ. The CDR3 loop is CASSQMGQGEGTGELFF. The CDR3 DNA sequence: TGTGCCAGCAGCCAAATGGGACAGGGTGAGGGCACCGGGGAGCTGTTTTTT.

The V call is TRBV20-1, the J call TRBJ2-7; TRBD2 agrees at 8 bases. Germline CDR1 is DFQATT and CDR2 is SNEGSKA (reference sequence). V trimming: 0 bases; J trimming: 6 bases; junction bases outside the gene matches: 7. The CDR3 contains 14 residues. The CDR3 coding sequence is TGCAGTGCTAGAGATCCCAGCGGGAGTTCCGAGCAGTACTTC. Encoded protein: CSARDPSGSSEQYF.

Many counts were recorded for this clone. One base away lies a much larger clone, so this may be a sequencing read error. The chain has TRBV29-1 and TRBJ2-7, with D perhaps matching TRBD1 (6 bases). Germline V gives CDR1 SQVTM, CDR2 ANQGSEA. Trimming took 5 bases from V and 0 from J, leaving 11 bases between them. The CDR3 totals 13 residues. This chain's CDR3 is CSVMGAGSYEQYF. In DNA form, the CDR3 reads TGCAGCGTTATGGGGGCCGGCTCCTACGAGCAGTACTTC.

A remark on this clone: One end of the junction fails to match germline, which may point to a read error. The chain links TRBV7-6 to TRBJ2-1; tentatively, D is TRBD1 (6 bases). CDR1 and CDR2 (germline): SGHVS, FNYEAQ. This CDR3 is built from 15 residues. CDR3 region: CANSLGPTGGDEQFF. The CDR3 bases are TGTGCCAACAGCTTAGGTCCTACTGGGGGCGATGAGCAGTTCTTC. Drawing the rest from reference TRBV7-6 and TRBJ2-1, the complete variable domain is GAGVSQSPRYKVTKRGQDVALRCDPISGHVSLYWYRQALGQGPEFLTYFNYEAQQDKSGLPNDRFSAERPEGSISTLTIQRTEQRDSAMYRCANSLGPTGGDEQFFGPGTRLTVL.

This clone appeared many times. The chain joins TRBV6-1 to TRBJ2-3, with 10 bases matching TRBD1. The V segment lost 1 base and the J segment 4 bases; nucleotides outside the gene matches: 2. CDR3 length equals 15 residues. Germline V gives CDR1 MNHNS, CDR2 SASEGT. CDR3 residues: CASSEETGGADTQYF. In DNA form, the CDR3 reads TGTGCCAGCAGTGAAGAGACAGGGGGCGCAGATACGCAGTATTTT.

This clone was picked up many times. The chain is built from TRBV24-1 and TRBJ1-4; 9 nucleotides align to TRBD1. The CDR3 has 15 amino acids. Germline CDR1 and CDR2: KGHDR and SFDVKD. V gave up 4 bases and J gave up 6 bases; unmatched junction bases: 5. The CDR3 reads CATSEVQGADEKLFF. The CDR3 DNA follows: TGTGCCACCAGTGAAGTACAGGGGGCCGATGAAAAACTGTTTTTT.

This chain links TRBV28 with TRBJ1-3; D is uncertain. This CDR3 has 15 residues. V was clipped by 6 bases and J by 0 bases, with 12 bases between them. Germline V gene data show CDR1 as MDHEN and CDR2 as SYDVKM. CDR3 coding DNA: TGTGCCAGCAGCTCCTCCGTTAGCTCTGGAAACACCATATATTTT. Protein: CASSSSVSSGNTIYF.

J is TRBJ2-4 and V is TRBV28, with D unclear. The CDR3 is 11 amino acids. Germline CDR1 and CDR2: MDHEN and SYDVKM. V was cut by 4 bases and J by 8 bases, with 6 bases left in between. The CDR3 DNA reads TGTGCCAGCAGTTACAGTCACATTCAGTACTTC. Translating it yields CASSYSHIQYF.

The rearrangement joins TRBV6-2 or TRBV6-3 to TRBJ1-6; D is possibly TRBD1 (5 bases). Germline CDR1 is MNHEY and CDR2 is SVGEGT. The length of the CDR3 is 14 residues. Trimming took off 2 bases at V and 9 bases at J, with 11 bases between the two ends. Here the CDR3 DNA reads TGTGCCAGCAGTTACGGGGACTATGGTTCACCCCTCCACTTT. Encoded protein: CASSYGDYGSPLHF.

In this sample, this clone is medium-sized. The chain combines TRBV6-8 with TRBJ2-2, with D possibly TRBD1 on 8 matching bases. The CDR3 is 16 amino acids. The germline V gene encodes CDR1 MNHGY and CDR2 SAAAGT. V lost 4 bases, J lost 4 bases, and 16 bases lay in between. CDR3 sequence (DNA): TGTGCCAGCAGTTTGAAACAGGGGGGGGGCACCGGGGAGCTGTTTTTT. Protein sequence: CASSLKQGGGTGELFF.

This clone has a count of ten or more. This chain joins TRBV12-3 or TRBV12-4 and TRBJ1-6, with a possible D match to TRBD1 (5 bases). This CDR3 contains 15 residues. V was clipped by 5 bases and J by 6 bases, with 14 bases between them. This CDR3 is CASSQGSSINSPLHF. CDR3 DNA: TGTGCCAGCAGTCAGGGTTCCTCGATTAATTCACCCCTCCACTTT.

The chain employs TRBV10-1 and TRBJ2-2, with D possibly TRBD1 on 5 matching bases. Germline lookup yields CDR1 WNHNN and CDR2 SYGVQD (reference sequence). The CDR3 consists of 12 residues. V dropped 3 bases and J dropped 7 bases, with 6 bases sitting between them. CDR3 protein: CASSEGDGELFF. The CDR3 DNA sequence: TGCGCCAGCAGTGAAGGGGACGGGGAGCTGTTTTTT.

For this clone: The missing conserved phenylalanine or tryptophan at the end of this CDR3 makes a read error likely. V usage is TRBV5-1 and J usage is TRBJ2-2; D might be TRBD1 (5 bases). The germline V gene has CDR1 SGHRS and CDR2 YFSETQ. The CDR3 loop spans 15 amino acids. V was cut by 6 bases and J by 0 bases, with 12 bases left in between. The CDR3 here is CASNKGFSNTGELFL. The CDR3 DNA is TGCGCCAGCAACAAGGGGTTCTCGAACACCGGGGAGCTGTTTCTT.

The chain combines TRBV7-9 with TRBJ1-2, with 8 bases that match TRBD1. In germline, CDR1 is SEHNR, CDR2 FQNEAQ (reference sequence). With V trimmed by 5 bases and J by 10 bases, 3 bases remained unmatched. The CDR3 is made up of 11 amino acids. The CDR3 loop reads CASSLQGDYTF. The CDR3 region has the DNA TGTGCCAGCAGCCTACAGGGGGACTACACCTTC.

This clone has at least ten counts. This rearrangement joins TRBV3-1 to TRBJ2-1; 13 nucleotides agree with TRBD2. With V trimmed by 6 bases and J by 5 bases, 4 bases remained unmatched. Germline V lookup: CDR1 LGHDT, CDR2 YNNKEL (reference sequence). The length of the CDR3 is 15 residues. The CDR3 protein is CASRLAGGPNNEQFF. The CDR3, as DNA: TGTGCCAGCAGACTAGCGGGAGGGCCCAACAATGAGCAGTTCTTC.